The next 3 T cell receptor beta chains were all read from a single sample in a study of T cells after yellow fever vaccination. MiXCR, run by TCRdb on the 5' RACE reads, gives a single entry per CDR3 protein. This table holds some 390,000 distinct CDR3 sequences, about 6% found once. This specimen consisted of PBMCs, obtained 5 days after the yellow fever booster vaccination. The receptors here all came from a man younger than 45 who received the YFV17D yellow fever vaccine.

This clonotype was counted a few times. DNA for the CDR3: TGTGCCAGCAGTTTCTCCTCCCTAGCGAGCGAGCAGTACTTC. It specifies CASSFSSLASEQYF. This chain connects TRBV28 to TRBJ2-7; possibly TRBD2 for D (6 bases). Germline lookup yields CDR1 MDHEN and CDR2 SYDVKM. The CDR3 is 14 residues long. V lost 3 bases and J 6 bases, leaving 15 bases between the germline ends.

V and J are TRBV20-1 and TRBJ1-5, with 8 bases lining up with TRBD1. The germline V gene encodes CDR1 DFQATT and CDR2 SNEGSKA (reference sequence). V lost 0 bases and J lost 7; bases outside the gene matches: 5. The CDR3 contains 14 residues. The CDR3 DNA is TGCAGTGCTAGAGAGCCAGGGGGCCGGCAGCCCCAGCATTTT. It yields the protein CSAREPGGRQPQHF.

The V and J genes are TRBV19 and TRBJ2-1; D may be TRBD2 (5 bases). Per the germline V gene, CDR1 is LNHDA and CDR2 is SQIVND (reference sequence). Deletions cut 0 bases from V and 9 bases from J, with 9 bases between. The CDR3 runs 13 residues. The CDR3 sequence: CASSIDSGSEQFF. DNA for the CDR3: TGTGCCAGTAGTATAGATTCGGGGAGTGAGCAGTTCTTC.